Below, one T cell receptor (beta chain) is given with its context. Its antigen is still unknown. This record comes from a study of cytomegalovirus exposure and HLA in healthy donors. Overall study results and limits: V- and J-gene trimming in TCR beta was tied to a missense DCLRE1C variant by an analysis performed later.

Germline CDR1 MNHEY, CDR2 SVGAGI. This CDR3 comprises 14 residues. Unmatched junction bases numbered 1, after V lost 4 bases and J lost 1 base. PCR primers comprised 60 Vbeta and 13 Jbeta primers. Repertoires were generated with immunoSEQ multiplex PCR, while TCRdb's copy carries only in-frame clones and drops some. This sample's table has 35,000 to 45,000 clones. The sequence derives from a human donor in good health. Sequencing used PBMCs. V and J are TRBV6-5 and TRBJ1-5; 7 bases are a match to TRBD1. The CDR3 DNA reads TGTGCCAGCAGTTCGGGACAGAGCAATCAGCCCCAGCATTTT. This gives the protein CASSSGQSNQPQHF.